A single sample is the source of the 27 T cell receptor beta chains below, sequenced in a study of blood T cell repertoires in COVID-19. Sequencing used immunoSEQ multiplex PCR; TCRdb keeps in-frame clones, though not all of them. The repertoire holds a few hundred thousand clones, with around 87% as singletons. The sequencing sample was made of peripheral blood. These receptors were obtained from a woman between 45 and 65 years old who had recovered from COVID-19.

The rearrangement uses TRBV7-2 and TRBJ2-1; 8 nucleotides match TRBD1. CDR1 and CDR2 (germline): SGHTA, FQGNSA. The CDR3 has 14 amino acids. Unmatched junction bases numbered 2, after V lost 4 bases and J lost 3 bases. The CDR3 sequence is CASSSRGLYNEQFF. The CDR3 DNA reads as TGTGCCAGCAGCTCCAGGGGGCTCTACAATGAGCAGTTCTTC.

J is TRBJ2-5 and V is TRBV18; unclear D gene. V lost 5 bases to trimming and J lost 3 bases, with 10 bases between them. This CDR3 is built from 13 residues. The V gene's germline CDR1 is KGHSH and CDR2 LQKENI. The CDR3 is CASSSRAEETQYF. CDR3 bases: TGTGCCAGCTCAAGCCGCGCGGAAGAGACCCAGTACTTC.

In nucleotides, the CDR3 is TGTGCCAGCAGCTTAGGCCACATCGACACAGATACGCAGTATTTT. Protein sequence: CASSLGHIDTDTQYF. The chain employs TRBV7-9 and TRBJ2-3; D unresolved. V was cut by 1 base and J by 2 bases, with 10 bases left in between. The CDR3 length is 15 residues. The germline V gene encodes CDR1 SEHNR and CDR2 FQNEAQ (reference sequence). The full variable domain, rest sourced from reference TRBV7-9 and TRBJ2-3, is DTGVSQNPRHKITKRGQNVTFRCDPISEHNRLYWYRQTLGQGPEFLTYFQNEAQLEKSRLLSDRFSAERPKGSFSTLEIQRTEQGDSAMYLCASSLGHIDTDTQYFGPGTRLTVL.

V usage is TRBV5-6 and J usage is TRBJ2-1; 9 nucleotides line up with TRBD1. Looked up from germline, CDR1 is SGHDT and CDR2 is YYEEEE. CDR3 length equals 16 residues. J was trimmed by 4 bases and V by 4 bases; bases with no gene match: 9. CDR3 DNA sequence: TGTGCCAGCAGCGTTCCCGGGACAGGGCTTTACAATGAGCAGTTCTTC. This encodes CASSVPGTGLYNEQFF.

The V gene is TRBV5-1, the J gene TRBJ2-5; 7 nucleotides line up with TRBD2. This CDR3 contains 19 residues. From germline, CDR1 is SGHRS and CDR2 YFSETQ. With V trimmed by 2 bases and J by 7 bases, 23 bases remained unmatched. The CDR3, as DNA: TGCGCCAGCAGCTTAGGCTTGGCGGGGGAATCCTTATCAACCGGGACCCAGTACTTC. As protein: CASSLGLAGESLSTGTQYF.

V usage is TRBV5-5 and J usage is TRBJ2-7; 9 bases fit TRBD1. The germline gives CDR1 SGHKS, CDR2 YYEKEE (reference sequence). Trimming took 7 bases from V and 6 from J; bases not matched to a gene: 11. CDR3 length equals 14 residues. CDR3 sequence: CASFDPQGAGEQYF. DNA of the CDR3: TGTGCCAGCTTCGATCCACAGGGGGCTGGCGAGCAGTACTTC.

This clone appeared a single time. The chain carries TRBV7-3 and TRBJ2-3, with 7 positions matching TRBD2. After removal of 4 bases from V and 2 bases from J, the junction contained 3 bases not matched to a gene. Germline values: CDR1 SGHTA, CDR2 FQGTGA. The CDR3 has 14 residues. CDR3 bases: TGTGCCAGCAGCTCCGGACTAGTCACAGATACGCAGTATTTT. Protein product: CASSSGLVTDTQYF.

This clone was counted a single time. The V call is TRBV19, the J call TRBJ2-1, with TRBD2 identical over 13 bases. J gave up 7 bases and V 6 bases, and 6 bases lay outside the gene matches. There are 15 residues in the CDR3. In germline, CDR1 is LNHDA, CDR2 SQIVND (reference sequence). The CDR3 region has the DNA TGTGCCAGTAGGGGACTAGCGGGGACGGAAAATGAGCAGTTCTTC. Protein product: CASRGLAGTENEQFF.

The rearrangement joins TRBV18 to TRBJ1-3, with D perhaps TRBD1 (5 bases). The CDR3 is 16 amino acids. Per the germline V gene, CDR1 is KGHSH and CDR2 is LQKENI. V lost 3 bases, J lost 0 bases, and 12 bases lay in between. CDR3 region: CASSPLGGNSGNTIYF. CDR3 nucleotides: TGTGCCAGCTCACCGCTGGGGGGGAACTCTGGAAACACCATATATTTT.

The rearrangement uses TRBV29-1 and TRBJ2-7; 7 nucleotides align to TRBD2. This CDR3 has 13 amino acids. V lost 6 bases to trimming and J lost 3 bases; unmatched junction nucleotides: 8. The V gene's germline CDR1 is SQVTM and CDR2 ANQGSEA. CDR3 nucleotide sequence: TGCAGCGTCGCCCTCGCGGGGGACTACGAGCAGTACTTC. Translated, it gives CSVALAGDYEQYF.

The gene calls are TRBV3-1 (or the pseudogene TRBV3-2) and TRBJ2-5; D unclear. The CDR3 runs to 15 residues. CDR1 and CDR2 (germline): LGHDT, YNNKEL (reference sequence). Trimming pared 1 base from V and 2 bases from J, leaving 11 bases between. In nucleotides, the CDR3 is TGTGCCAGCAGCCAAGTAATAACAGTTCAAGAGACCCAGTACTTC. Protein: CASSQVITVQETQYF.

V is TRBV19 and J is TRBJ1-2, with D unclear. Trimming removed 3 bases from V and 0 bases from J, with 5 bases in between. Germline V CDR1 and CDR2: LNHDA, SQIVND (reference sequence). The CDR3 consists of 13 residues. CDR3 DNA: TGTGCCAGTAGTATGGGCACTAACTATGGCTACACCTTC. Its translation is CASSMGTNYGYTF.

The table lists this clone with a count of one. Other nucleotide sequences in the sample specify the same CDR3. The rearrangement joins TRBV20-1 to TRBJ2-5; D not certain. The CDR3 spans 10 residues. V was trimmed by 6 bases and J by 5 bases, leaving 7 bases between them. Germline CDR1 reads DFQATT; CDR2 reads SNEGSKA (reference sequence). Here the CDR3 DNA reads TGCAGTGCCACCGCGGAGACCCAGTACTTC. Protein sequence: CSATAETQYF.

This clone was observed at least ten times. The chain is built from TRBV25-1 and TRBJ1-1; D might be TRBD1 (5 bases). Trimming took 4 bases from V and 9 from J, leaving 9 bases between them. Germline CDR1 reads MGHDK; CDR2 reads SYGVNS. The CDR3 runs 11 residues. The CDR3 region is CASSAQGKAFF. Here the CDR3 DNA reads TGTGCCAGCAGTGCGCAGGGTAAAGCTTTCTTT.

Comment on this clone: The identical CDR3 is also encoded by other nucleotide sequences in the sample. The genes are TRBV15 and TRBJ2-5, with D unclear. Trimming took off 0 bases at V and 3 bases at J, with 8 bases between the two ends. Germline CDR1 and CDR2: LNHNV and YYDKDF (reference sequence). The CDR3 is made up of 14 amino acids. The CDR3 DNA reads as TGTGCCACCAGCAGAGATCTGGCCGAAGAGACCCAGTACTTC. The encoded protein is CATSRDLAEETQYF.

The V gene is TRBV19, the J gene TRBJ1-2, with D unclear. Trimming removed 6 bases from V and 7 bases from J, with 12 bases in between. From germline, CDR1 is LNHDA and CDR2 SQIVND (reference sequence). The CDR3 contains 12 residues. The CDR3 sequence is CASRSQEGGYTF. In nucleotides, the CDR3 is TGTGCCAGTAGATCCCAAGAGGGTGGCTACACCTTC.

This clone was found once. V usage is TRBV30 and J usage is TRBJ1-1; 7 nucleotides align to TRBD1. Germline V CDR1 and CDR2: GTSNPN, SVGIG (reference sequence). V shed 1 base and J 5 bases; nucleotides not matched to a gene: 4. The CDR3 is 13 residues long. CDR3 loop: CAWSAGTATEAFF. The CDR3 nucleotides are TGTGCCTGGAGTGCCGGGACAGCTACTGAAGCTTTCTTT.

This clone showed up just a few times. This chain joins TRBV27 and TRBJ1-2, with 10 bases matching TRBD1. CDR1 is MNHEY, CDR2 SMNVEV, per germline (reference sequence). The junction had 12 bases not matched to a gene; V was cut back by 7 bases and J by 4 bases. The CDR3 consists of 16 residues. This CDR3 reads CASTLGQGETIYGYTF. The CDR3 DNA reads TGTGCCAGCACCTTAGGACAGGGGGAAACTATCTATGGCTACACCTTC.

This rearrangement joins TRBV3-1 (or the pseudogene TRBV3-2) to TRBJ1-1; no clear D gene. Germline CDR1 and CDR2: LGHDT and YNNKEL (reference sequence). V gave up 6 bases and J gave up 1 base, with 9 bases separating them. This CDR3 is 13 amino acids long. CDR3 in amino acids: CASREGGNTEAFF. The CDR3 DNA is TGTGCCAGCAGAGAGGGAGGGAACACTGAAGCTTTCTTT.

The chain carries TRBV28 and TRBJ1-2; D call uncertain. Germline V gene data show CDR1 as MDHEN and CDR2 as SYDVKM. V gave up 2 bases and J gave up 2 bases, with 3 bases separating them. CDR3 length: 12 residues. As DNA, the CDR3 is TGTGCCAGCAGTTTAATAAACTATGGCTACACCTTC. Protein product: CASSLINYGYTF.

V is TRBV3-1 (or the pseudogene TRBV3-2) and J is TRBJ1-1; no firm D call. The CDR3 loop spans 16 amino acids. From germline, CDR1 is LGHDT and CDR2 YNNKEL (reference sequence). The V and J ends lost 1 base and 0 bases respectively, with 12 bases between them. The CDR3: CASSQVGERVNTEAFF. The CDR3 bases are TGTGCCAGCAGCCAAGTCGGGGAACGGGTGAACACTGAAGCTTTCTTT.

The chain recombines TRBV12-3 or TRBV12-4 with TRBJ2-7, with no clear D. The CDR3 spans 11 residues. Between the trimmed V and J ends, which lost 2 bases and 6 bases, there was a span of 5 bases. This CDR3 reads CASSLNSEQYF. CDR3 DNA: TGTGCCAGCAGTTTAAACAGCGAGCAGTACTTC.

This clone was observed a few times. The chain joins TRBV27 to TRBJ2-1, with a possible D match to TRBD2 (5 bases). This CDR3 has 15 residues. CDR1 and CDR2 from the germline V gene are MNHEY and SMNVEV (reference sequence). V was clipped by 5 bases and J by 5 bases, with 16 bases between them. Written as DNA, the CDR3 is TGTGCCAGCAGTCGACGGAGGCCGCCCAACAATGAGCAGTTCTTC. Amino acid sequence: CASSRRRPPNNEQFF.

This clone showed up just once. The genes are TRBV30 and TRBJ2-3; tentatively, D is TRBD2 (5 bases). V shed 0 bases and J shed 2 bases, with 15 bases lying between them. In germline, CDR1 is GTSNPN, CDR2 SVGIG (reference sequence). The CDR3 is 16 amino acids. For the CDR3, the DNA is TGTGCCTGGAGTGTAGGTGGTAGCGCCCTCACAGATACGCAGTATTTT. Residues: CAWSVGGSALTDTQYF.

The V gene is TRBV19, the J gene TRBJ2-5, with a weak D call TRBD1 (5 bases). The CDR3 covers 14 residues. CDR1 LNHDA and CDR2 SQIVND come from the germline V gene (reference sequence). Trimming shortened V by 3 bases and J by 5 bases, and 13 bases separated the two germline ends. CDR3 coding DNA: TGTGCCAGTAGTATCGGCCAGGGCTGGGAGACCCAGTACTTC. Translating gives CASSIGQGWETQYF.

This chain links TRBV6-5 with TRBJ1-1; D perhaps matches TRBD1 (5 bases). Germline V lookup: CDR1 MNHEY, CDR2 SVGAGI. This CDR3 is built from 13 residues. The V end was cut by 8 bases, the J end by 1 base, with 11 bases between. CDR3: CASDSTGNTEAFF. In DNA form, the CDR3 reads TGTGCCAGCGACTCAACAGGGAACACTGAAGCTTTCTTT.

V usage is TRBV2 and J usage is TRBJ2-7, with TRBD1 as a possible D gene (7 bases). The CDR3 sequence is 13 residues long. Germline CDR1 and CDR2: SNHLY and FYNNEI. V shed 8 bases and J shed 4 bases, with 15 bases lying between them. CDR3 residues: CASQGGFDYEQYF. CDR3 DNA: TGTGCCAGCCAGGGGGGTTTCGATTACGAGCAGTACTTC.